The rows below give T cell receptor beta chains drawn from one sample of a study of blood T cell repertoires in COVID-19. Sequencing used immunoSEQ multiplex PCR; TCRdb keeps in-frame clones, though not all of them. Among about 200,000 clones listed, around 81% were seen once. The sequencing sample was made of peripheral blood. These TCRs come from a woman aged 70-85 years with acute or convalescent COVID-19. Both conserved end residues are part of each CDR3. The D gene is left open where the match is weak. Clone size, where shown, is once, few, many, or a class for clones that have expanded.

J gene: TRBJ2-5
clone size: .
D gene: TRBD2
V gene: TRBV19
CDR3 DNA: TGTGCCAGCCGGACTAGCGGGAGGCTAGGGGAGACCCAGTACTTC
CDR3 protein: CASRTSGRLGETQYF

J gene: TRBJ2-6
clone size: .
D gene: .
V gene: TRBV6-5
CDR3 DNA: TGTGCCAGCAGCCCCGAGGTCTCTGGGGCCAACGTCCTGACTTTC
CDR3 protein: CASSPEVSGANVLTF

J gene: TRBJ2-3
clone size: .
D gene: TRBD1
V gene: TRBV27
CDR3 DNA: TGTGCCAGCAGTAGGACAGGGTTCACAGATACGCAGTATTTT
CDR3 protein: CASSRTGFTDTQYF

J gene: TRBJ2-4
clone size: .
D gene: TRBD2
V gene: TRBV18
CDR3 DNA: TGTGCCAGCTCACCTTTGGGACTAGCGGGAGGATTAGCCAAAAACATTCAGTACTTC
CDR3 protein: CASSPLGLAGGLAKNIQYF

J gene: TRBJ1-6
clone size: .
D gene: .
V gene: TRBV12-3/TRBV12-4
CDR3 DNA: TGTGCCAGCAGTTTGGGCCTTGATTCACCCCTCCACTTT
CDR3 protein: CASSLGLDSPLHF

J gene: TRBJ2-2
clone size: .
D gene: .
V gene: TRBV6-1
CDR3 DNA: TGTGCCAGCAGTGAGGTTTCAGCGAACACCGGGGAGCTGTTTTTT
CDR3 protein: CASSEVSANTGELFF

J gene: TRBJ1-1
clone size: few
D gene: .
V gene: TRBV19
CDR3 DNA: TGTGCCGTAAAGGAACAGGGTTGGAACACTGAAGCTTTCTTT
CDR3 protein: CAVKEQGWNTEAFF

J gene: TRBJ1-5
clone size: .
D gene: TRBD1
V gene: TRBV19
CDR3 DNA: TGTGCCAGTAGTAGACAGGGGAGCAATCAGCCCCAGCATTTT
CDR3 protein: CASSRQGSNQPQHF

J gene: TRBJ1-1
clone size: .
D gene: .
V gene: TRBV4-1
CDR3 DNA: TGCGCCAGCAGCCAAGAGGCCAGGGTACGACCTCAAGCTTTCTTT
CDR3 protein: CASSQEARVRPQAFF

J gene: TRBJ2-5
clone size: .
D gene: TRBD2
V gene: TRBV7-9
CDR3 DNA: TGTGCCAGCAGCACCCACCCGGGACTAGCGGGTAAAGAGACCCAGTACTTC
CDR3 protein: CASSTHPGLAGKETQYF

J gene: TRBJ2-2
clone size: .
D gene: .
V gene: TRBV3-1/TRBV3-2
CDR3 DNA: TGTGCCAGCGTCTCCGGGGGAAAATACACCGGGGAGCTGTTTTTT
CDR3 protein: CASVSGGKYTGELFF

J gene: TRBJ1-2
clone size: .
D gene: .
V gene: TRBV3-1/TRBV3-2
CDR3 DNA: TGTGCCAGCAGCCAGACAGTCGGCTATGGCTACACCTTC
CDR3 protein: CASSQTVGYGYTF

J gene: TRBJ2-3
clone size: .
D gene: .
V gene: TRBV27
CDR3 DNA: TGTGCCACCCAAAGAGGGAGTGCGGATACGCAGTATTTT
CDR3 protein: CATQRGSADTQYF

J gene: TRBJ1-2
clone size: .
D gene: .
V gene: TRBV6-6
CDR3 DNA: TGTGCCAGCAGTTACTCGAAGGAGTTCTACACCTTC
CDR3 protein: CASSYSKEFYTF

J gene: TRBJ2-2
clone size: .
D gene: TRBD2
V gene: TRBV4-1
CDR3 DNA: TGCGCCAGCAGCCGTGGAGTAGCGGGAGTAAACACCGGGGAGCTGTTTTTT
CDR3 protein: CASSRGVAGVNTGELFF

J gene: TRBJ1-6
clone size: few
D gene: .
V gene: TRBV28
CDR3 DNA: TGTGCCAGCAGTCCCCCTCTTTCACCCCTCCACTTT
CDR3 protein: CASSPPLSPLHF

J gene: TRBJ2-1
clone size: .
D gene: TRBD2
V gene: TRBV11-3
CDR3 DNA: TGTGCCAGCAGCCAGAGCGGGAGCTTATCTGAGCAGTTCTTC
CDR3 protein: CASSQSGSLSEQFF

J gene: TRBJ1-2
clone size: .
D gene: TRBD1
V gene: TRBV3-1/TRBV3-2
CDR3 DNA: TGTGCCAGCAGCCACGGGACAGGGGGCAACTATGGCTACACCTTC
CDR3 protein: CASSHGTGGNYGYTF

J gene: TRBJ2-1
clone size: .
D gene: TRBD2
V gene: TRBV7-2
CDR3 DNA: TGTGCCAGCAGCCTGACTAGCGGAGACTTTTATGAGCAGTTCTTC
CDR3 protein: CASSLTSGDFYEQFF

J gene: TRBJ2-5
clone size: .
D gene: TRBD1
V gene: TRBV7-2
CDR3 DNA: TGTGCCAGCAGCCCCAGGACAGGGCAAGAAGAGACCCAGTACTTC
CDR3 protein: CASSPRTGQEETQYF

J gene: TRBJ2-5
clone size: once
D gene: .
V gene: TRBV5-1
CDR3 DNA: TGCGCCAGCAGCTCAGAACAGGGGGGGGAGACCCAGTACTTC
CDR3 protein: CASSSEQGGETQYF

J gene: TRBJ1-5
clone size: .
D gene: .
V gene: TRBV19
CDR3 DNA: TGTGCCAGTAGTACTCTTAGACAGGGCAATCAGCCCCAGCATTTT
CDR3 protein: CASSTLRQGNQPQHF

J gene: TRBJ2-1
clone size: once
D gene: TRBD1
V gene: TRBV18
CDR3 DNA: TGTGCCAGCTCACCCTCAACAGGGGGCTTTGAGCAGTTCTTC
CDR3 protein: CASSPSTGGFEQFF

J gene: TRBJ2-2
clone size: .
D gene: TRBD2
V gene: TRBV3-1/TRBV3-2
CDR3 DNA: TGTGCCAGCAGCAAGGCCCGGGGCGGGAGTTCCACCGGGGAGCTGTTTTTT
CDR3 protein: CASSKARGGSSTGELFF

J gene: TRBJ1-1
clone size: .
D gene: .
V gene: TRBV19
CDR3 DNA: TGTGCCACCAAGAGAGGCCGTGACACTGAAGCTTTCTTT
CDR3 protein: CATKRGRDTEAFF

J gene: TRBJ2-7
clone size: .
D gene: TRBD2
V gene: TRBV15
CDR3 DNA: TGTGCCACCAGCAGAGATCGGGGGGGCGGGACTTCCTACGAGCAGTACTTC
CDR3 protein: CATSRDRGGGTSYEQYF

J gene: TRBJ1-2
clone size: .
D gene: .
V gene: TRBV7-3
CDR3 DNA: TGTGCCAGCAGCGCCACACAGGGCTTGAGGGGCACCTTC
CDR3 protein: CASSATQGLRGTF

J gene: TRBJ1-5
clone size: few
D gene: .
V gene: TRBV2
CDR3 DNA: TGTGCCAGCAGTGAACGCGGGACTCCCACTGAGCCCCAGCATTTT
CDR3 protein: CASSERGTPTEPQHF

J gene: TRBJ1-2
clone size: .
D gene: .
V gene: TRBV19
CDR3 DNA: TGTGCCAGTAGTATGAGGCAGGGGACGACAGGCTACACCTTC
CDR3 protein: CASSMRQGTTGYTF

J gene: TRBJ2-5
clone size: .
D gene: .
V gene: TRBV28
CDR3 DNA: TGTGCCCCCGCGGGGAGGACCCCCAAGGAGACCCAGTACTTC
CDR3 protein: CAPAGRTPKETQYF

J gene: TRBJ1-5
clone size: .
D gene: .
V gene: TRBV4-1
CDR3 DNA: TGCGCCAGCAGCCAAGACCCCCCCGGGAATCAGCCCCAGCATTTT
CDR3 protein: CASSQDPPGNQPQHF

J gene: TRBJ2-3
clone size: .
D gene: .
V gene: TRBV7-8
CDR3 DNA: TGTGCCAGCAGCCAGGGGGGGGATACGCAGTATTTT
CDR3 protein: CASSQGGDTQYF

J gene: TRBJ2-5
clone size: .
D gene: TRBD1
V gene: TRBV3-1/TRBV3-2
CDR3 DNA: TGTGCCAGCAGTTGGACAGGTACTCAAGAGACCCAGTACTTC
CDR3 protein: CASSWTGTQETQYF

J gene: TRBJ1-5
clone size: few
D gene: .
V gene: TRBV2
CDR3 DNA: TGTGCCAGCAGTCACGACAGGAATGATCAGCCCCAGCATTTT
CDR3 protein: CASSHDRNDQPQHF

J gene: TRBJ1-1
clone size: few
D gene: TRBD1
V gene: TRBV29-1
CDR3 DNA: TGCAGCGTTCCCGGGACAGGGGGCACTGAAGCTTTCTTT
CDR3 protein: CSVPGTGGTEAFF

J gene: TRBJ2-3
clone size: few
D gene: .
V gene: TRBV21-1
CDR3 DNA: TGTGCCAGCAGATGGAGACTGAATTTTACGCAGTATTTT
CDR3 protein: CASRWRLNFTQYF

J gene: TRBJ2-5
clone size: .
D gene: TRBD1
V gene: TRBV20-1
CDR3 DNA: TGCAGTGCCAGTACTACAGGGGCGCAAGAGACCCAGTACTTC
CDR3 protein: CSASTTGAQETQYF

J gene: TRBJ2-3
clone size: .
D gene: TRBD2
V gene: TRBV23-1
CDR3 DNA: TGCGCCAGCAGTCAATCTTGGACTAGCGGGAGGCCCTTTGATACGCAGTATTTT
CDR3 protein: CASSQSWTSGRPFDTQYF

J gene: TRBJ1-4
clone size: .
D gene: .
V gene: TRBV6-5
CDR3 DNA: TGTGCCAGCAGTTACACAGGGTTGACTAATGAAAAACTGTTTTTT
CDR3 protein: CASSYTGLTNEKLFF

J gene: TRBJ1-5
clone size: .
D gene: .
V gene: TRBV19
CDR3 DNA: TGTGCCAGTAGTATATCAATACGCAGGGCCCAGCATTTT
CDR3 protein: CASSISIRRAQHF

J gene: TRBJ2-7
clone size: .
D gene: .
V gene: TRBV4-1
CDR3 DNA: TGCGCCAGCAGCCAAGTTGTACAGGCCTACGAGCAGTACTTC
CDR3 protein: CASSQVVQAYEQYF

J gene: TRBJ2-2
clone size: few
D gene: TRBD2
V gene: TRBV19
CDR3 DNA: TGTGCCAGTAGATTAGCGGGAGGGCCAGTCGGGGAGCTGTTTTTT
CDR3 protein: CASRLAGGPVGELFF

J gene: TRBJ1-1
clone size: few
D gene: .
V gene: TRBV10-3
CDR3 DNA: TGTGCCATCAGTGACCCGAGGTGGACTGAAGCTTTCTTT
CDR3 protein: CAISDPRWTEAFF

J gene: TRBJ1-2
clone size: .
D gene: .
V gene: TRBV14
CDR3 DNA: TGTGCCAGCAGCCAACAGACAGGAGGCTATGGCTACACCTTC
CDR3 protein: CASSQQTGGYGYTF

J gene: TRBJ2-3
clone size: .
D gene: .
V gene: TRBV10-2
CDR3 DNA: TGCGCCAGCAGTGAGGTTAGCGGCACAGATACGCAGTATTTT
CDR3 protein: CASSEVSGTDTQYF

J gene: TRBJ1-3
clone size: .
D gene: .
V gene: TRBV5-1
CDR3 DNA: TGCGCCAGCAGCTTGGGCGAAAGAAACACCATATATTTT
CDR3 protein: CASSLGERNTIYF

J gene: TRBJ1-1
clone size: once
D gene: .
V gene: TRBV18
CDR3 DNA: TGTGCCAGCTCACCAAACGGCGGGAACACTGAAGCTTTCTTT
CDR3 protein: CASSPNGGNTEAFF

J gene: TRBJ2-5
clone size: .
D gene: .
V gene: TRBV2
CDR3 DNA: TGTGCCAGCAGACGGGAGAAGGGGGAGACCCAGTACTTC
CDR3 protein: CASRREKGETQYF

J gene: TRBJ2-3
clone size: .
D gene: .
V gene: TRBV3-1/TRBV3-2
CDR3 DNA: TGTGCCAGCAGCCAGGGGGCTCACACAGATACGCAGTATTTT
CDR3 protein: CASSQGAHTDTQYF

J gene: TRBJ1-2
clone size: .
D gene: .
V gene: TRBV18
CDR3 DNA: TGTGCCAGCTCACCACTCAACAGCAACCTTAACTATGGCTACACCTTC
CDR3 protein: CASSPLNSNLNYGYTF

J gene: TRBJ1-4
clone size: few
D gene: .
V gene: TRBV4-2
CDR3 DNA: TGTGCCAGCAGCTCACTCTCAACTAATGAAAAACTGTTTTTT
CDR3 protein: CASSSLSTNEKLFF

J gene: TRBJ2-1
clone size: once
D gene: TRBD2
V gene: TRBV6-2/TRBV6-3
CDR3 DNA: TGTGCCAGCAGCCCCTCGACTAGCGGCGAGCAGTTCTTC
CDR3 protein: CASSPSTSGEQFF